These 20 T cell receptor beta chains came from one sample sequenced in a study of CD8 T cells in Susac syndrome. Random hexamers primed reverse transcription of 0.5 to 1 ug RNA. TCRdb passed the immunoSEQ multiplex PCR reads through MiXCR, listing each CDR3 protein once. The profile shows about 180,000 distinct CDR3 sequences, 94% of them singletons. The material sequenced was CD4+ T cells from PBMCs. All receptors come from a human donor with Susac syndrome.

The V gene is TRBV6-2 or TRBV6-3, the J gene TRBJ1-6; weak D call: TRBD1 (6 bases). CDR1 MNHEY and CDR2 SVGEGT come from the germline V gene. The CDR3 spans 14 residues. Trimming took off 4 bases at V and 6 bases at J, with 10 bases between the two ends. CDR3 loop: CASSFGQPNSPLHF. CDR3 in DNA: TGTGCCAGCAGTTTTGGACAGCCTAATTCACCCCTCCACTTT.

This chain connects TRBV20-1 to TRBJ2-1; the match to TRBD1 covers 8 bases. Germline trimming cut 2 bases from V and 4 bases from J; bases unmatched to any gene: 4. The CDR3 sequence is 14 residues long. Germline V gene lookup returns CDR1 DFQATT and CDR2 SNEGSKA (reference sequence). For the CDR3, the DNA is TGCAGTGCTAGAACGGACAGGGCGTACAATGAGCAGTTCTTC. Its protein product is CSARTDRAYNEQFF.

This chain uses TRBV20-1 with TRBJ1-2; D unresolved. CDR1 is DFQATT, CDR2 SNEGSKA, per germline (reference sequence). This CDR3 is built from 12 residues. V lost 8 bases and J 2 bases, leaving 12 bases between the germline ends. CDR3 residues: CSNFLQNYGYTF. In DNA form, the CDR3 reads TGCAGTAACTTCCTACAGAACTATGGCTACACCTTC.

This clonotype was observed once. The chain joins TRBV12-3 or TRBV12-4 to TRBJ1-5, with 9 bases lining up with TRBD1. The CDR3 totals 16 residues. After removal of 2 bases from V and 6 bases from J, the junction contained 8 bases not matched to a gene. The chain's CDR3 is CASSLKTGGLSQPQHF. CDR3 sequence (DNA): TGTGCCAGCAGTTTAAAAACAGGGGGCTTAAGTCAGCCCCAGCATTTT.

The CDR3 is CASRKTGRHLQPQHF. DNA of the CDR3: TGTGCCAGCAGAAAGACAGGGAGGCATCTTCAGCCCCAGCATTTT. The chain couples TRBV5-5 to TRBJ1-5, with 7 positions matching TRBD1. V trimming: 5 bases; J trimming: 6 bases; junction bases outside the gene matches: 11. Germline CDR1 reads SGHKS; CDR2 reads YYEKEE (reference sequence). The CDR3 spans 15 residues. Complete variable domain (other parts from reference TRBV5-5 and TRBJ1-5): DAGVTQSPTHLIKTRGQQVTLRCSPISGHKSVSWYQQVLGQGPQFIFQYYEKEERGRGNFPDRFSARQFPNYSSELNVNALLLGDSALYLCASRKTGRHLQPQHFGDGTRLSIL.

This chain joins TRBV20-1 and TRBJ2-1; TRBD1 matches at 7 bases. CDR3 length equals 11 residues. Germline V lookup: CDR1 DFQATT, CDR2 SNEGSKA (reference sequence). With 6 bases clipped from V and 9 bases from J, the junction kept 5 bases outside the gene matches. DNA of the CDR3: TGCAGTGCCTCAGGGGGTGGTGAGCAGTTCTTC. Protein sequence: CSASGGGEQFF.

The gene calls are TRBV5-4 and TRBJ2-5, with a tentative D call TRBD2 (6 bases). CDR1 and CDR2 from the germline V gene are SGHNT and YYREEE (reference sequence). V dropped 4 bases and J dropped 4 bases, with 14 bases sitting between them. The CDR3 sequence is 14 residues long. The CDR3 reads CASSPSGVGETQYF. CDR3 in DNA: TGTGCCAGCAGCCCCTCGGGGGTTGGAGAGACCCAGTACTTC.

V gene TRBV25-1 combines with J gene TRBJ1-3; a possible D gene is TRBD1 (6 bases). The CDR3 totals 15 residues. Germline-derived CDR1 and CDR2 are MGHDK and SYGVNS. The V end was cut by 7 bases, the J end by 4 bases, with 17 bases between. CDR3 DNA: TGTGCCAGCAATGGCGGGCAGGGGCGGGGAAACACCATATATTTT. It specifies CASNGGQGRGNTIYF.

This rearrangement joins TRBV5-4 to TRBJ2-5; no definite D call. The CDR3 is 12 amino acids. CDR1 and CDR2 (germline): SGHNT, YYREEE (reference sequence). Trimming stripped 3 bases from V and 5 bases from J, with 8 bases between. The CDR3 DNA sequence: TGTGCCAGCAGCTCCCATGAGGAGACCCAGTACTTC. As protein: CASSSHEETQYF.

The rearrangement links TRBV3-1 to TRBJ1-1; D is possibly TRBD1 (5 bases). The CDR3 has 13 residues. Trimming left V 1 base short and J 4 bases short, with 7 bases between. Germline V CDR1 and CDR2: LGHDT, YNNKEL (reference sequence). The CDR3 is CASSQVGGTEAFF. The CDR3 coding sequence is TGTGCCAGCAGCCAAGTCGGGGGCACTGAAGCTTTCTTT.

The J gene is TRBJ2-1, the V gene TRBV20-1; the D is unclear. The CDR3 consists of 11 residues. Trimming removed 3 bases from V and 5 bases from J, with 5 bases in between. Per germline, CDR1 DFQATT and CDR2 SNEGSKA (reference sequence). In DNA form, the CDR3 reads TGCAGTGCTAGTAGGAACAATGAGCAGTTCTTC. It translates to CSASRNNEQFF.

The DNA for the CDR3 is TGTGCCAGCAGCGTAGCTATCGGTAGCTCCTACGAGCAGTACTTC. It translates to CASSVAIGSSYEQYF. The genes are TRBV9 and TRBJ2-7; D remains ambiguous. Trimming left V 0 bases short and J 0 bases short, with 10 bases between. Germline V gene data show CDR1 as SGDLS and CDR2 as YYNGEE. The CDR3 extends over 15 amino acids. Variable domain in full (rest from reference TRBV9 and TRBJ2-7): DSGVTQTPKHLITATGQRVTLRCSPRSGDLSVYWYQQSLDQGLQFLIQYYNGEERAKGNILERFSAQQFPDLHSELNLSSLELGDSALYFCASSVAIGSSYEQYFGPGTRLTVT.

The chain recombines TRBV9 with TRBJ2-3; D is unresolved. The ends were cut back, 0 bases at V and 6 bases at J, with 8 bases in the middle. The CDR3 totals 13 residues. CDR1 is SGDLS and CDR2 is YYNGEE in the germline V gene. The DNA for the CDR3 is TGTGCCAGCAGCGTAGCCCGGAGCGATACGCAGTATTTT. Its protein product is CASSVARSDTQYF.

The rearrangement joins TRBV29-1 to TRBJ2-2, with 7 bases aligning to TRBD2. The germline gives CDR1 SQVTM, CDR2 ANQGSEA. Unmatched junction bases numbered 3, after V lost 8 bases and J lost 3 bases. This CDR3 has 12 residues. CDR3 sequence (DNA): TGCAGCTCTGCGGGGGACACCGGGGAGCTGTTTTTT. Its protein is CSSAGDTGELFF.

This chain uses TRBV6-5 with TRBJ2-1; 9 bases align to TRBD2. Germline CDR1 MNHEY, CDR2 SVGAGI. V gave up 0 bases and J gave up 7 bases; unmatched junction bases: 7. The CDR3 sequence is 16 residues long. The CDR3 spells CASSYSRGGLRNEQFF. CDR3 sequence (DNA): TGTGCCAGCAGTTACTCGCGGGGGGGCCTTAGGAATGAGCAGTTCTTC.

This clonotype is a singleton in its sample. The gene calls are TRBV5-5 and TRBJ1-5, with D possibly matching TRBD1 (5 bases). CDR1 SGHKS and CDR2 YYEKEE come from the germline V gene (reference sequence). The CDR3 consists of 13 residues. The V and J ends lost 3 bases and 3 bases respectively, with 7 bases between them. As DNA, the CDR3 is TGTGCCAGCAGCTACAGGTTCAATCAGCCCCAGCATTTT. It yields the protein CASSYRFNQPQHF.

The CDR3 region has the DNA TGTGCCAGCAGTTACCAGGGGCAGCAAGAGACCCAGTACTTC. This codes for CASSYQGQQETQYF. This chain joins TRBV2 and TRBJ2-5; D may be TRBD1 (6 bases). The V end was cut by 5 bases, the J end by 2 bases, with 12 bases between. The CDR3 contains 14 residues. CDR1 is SNHLY and CDR2 is FYNNEI in the germline V gene.

The chain has TRBV29-1 and TRBJ1-1; 10 nucleotides agree with TRBD1. CDR1 and CDR2 (germline): SQVTM, ANQGSEA. The CDR3 loop spans 13 amino acids. J lost 4 bases, V lost 7 bases, and 6 bases had no gene match. The CDR3 protein is CSARTGGSTEAFF. CDR3 DNA sequence: TGCAGCGCAAGGACAGGGGGAAGCACTGAAGCTTTCTTT.

The CDR3 reads CASSVGHFGANVLTF. The CDR3 nucleotides read TGTGCCAGCAGCGTAGGGCACTTTGGGGCCAACGTCCTGACTTTC. V gene TRBV9 combines with J gene TRBJ2-6; D ambiguous. Trimming shortened V by 0 bases and J by 3 bases, and 7 bases separated the two germline ends. The CDR3 consists of 15 residues. The germline V gene has CDR1 SGDLS and CDR2 YYNGEE.

This clonotype has only a few counts. This sequence joins TRBV29-1 and TRBJ1-6; D call uncertain. Germline CDR1 and CDR2: SQVTM and ANQGSEA. Trimming took off 4 bases at V and 7 bases at J, with 11 bases between the two ends. The CDR3 has 13 amino acids. For the CDR3, the DNA is TGCAGCGTTGCGGGCGGCCCGAATTCACCCCTCCACTTT. Amino acids: CSVAGGPNSPLHF.